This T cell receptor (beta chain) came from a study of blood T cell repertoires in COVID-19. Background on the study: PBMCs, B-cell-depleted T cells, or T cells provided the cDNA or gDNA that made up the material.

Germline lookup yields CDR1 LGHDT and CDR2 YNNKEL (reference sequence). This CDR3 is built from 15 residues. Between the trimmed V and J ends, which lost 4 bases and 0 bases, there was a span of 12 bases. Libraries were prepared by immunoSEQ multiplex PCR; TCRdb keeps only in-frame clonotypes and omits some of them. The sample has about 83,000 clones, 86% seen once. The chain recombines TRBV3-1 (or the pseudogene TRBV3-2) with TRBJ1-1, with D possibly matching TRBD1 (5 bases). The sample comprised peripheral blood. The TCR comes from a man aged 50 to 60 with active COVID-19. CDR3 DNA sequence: TGTGCCAGCAGCCCAACAGGTTACATGAACACTGAAGCTTTCTTT. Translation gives CASSPTGYMNTEAFF.